This record concerns one TCR beta chain sequence. Authors' methods: Estimates of nucleated cell counts were drawn from the amplification of reference gene primers. Only in-frame clones appear in the TCRdb table, and some are missing; sequencing was by immunoSEQ multiplex PCR. Clonal size and the V and J genes are those of that table, whereas D and trimming came from the DNA. The sample contains over 250,000 clones, roughly 88% of which appear only once. Participant-reported clinical history was the basis for cohort assignment. This sample is part of a study of blood T cell repertoires in COVID-19. Study details: PBMCs, B-cell-depleted T cells, or T cells provided the cDNA or gDNA that made up the material.

The V end lost 5 bases, the J end lost 1 base, and 8 bases lay between the germline ends. Germline V CDR1 and CDR2: SGHAT, FQNNGV. The CDR3 extends over 13 amino acids. The sequence was obtained from a woman in her twenties or thirties who had recovered from COVID-19. The chain links TRBV11-2 to TRBJ1-2, with D hard to call. Sequenced: PBMCs or T cells enriched from blood (not recorded which). The CDR3 spells CASSPTGNYGYTF. The CDR3 bases are TGTGCCAGCAGCCCTACGGGTAACTATGGCTACACCTTC.